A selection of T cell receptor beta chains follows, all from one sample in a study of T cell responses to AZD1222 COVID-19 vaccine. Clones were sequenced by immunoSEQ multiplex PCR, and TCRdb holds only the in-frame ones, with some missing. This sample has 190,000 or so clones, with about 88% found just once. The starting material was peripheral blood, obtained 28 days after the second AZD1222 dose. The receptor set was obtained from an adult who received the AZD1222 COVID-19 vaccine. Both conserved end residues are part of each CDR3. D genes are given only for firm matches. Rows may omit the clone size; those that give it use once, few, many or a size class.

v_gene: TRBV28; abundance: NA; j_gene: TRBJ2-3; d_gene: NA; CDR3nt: TGTGCCAGCAGTTTAGGGGGACTTATTATTACGCAGTATTTT; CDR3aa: CASSLGGLIITQYF
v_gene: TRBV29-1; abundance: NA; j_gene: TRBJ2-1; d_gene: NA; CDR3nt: TGCAGCGTTGAAGGTCATAGACGTTGGAATGAGCAGTTCTTC; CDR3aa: CSVEGHRRWNEQFF
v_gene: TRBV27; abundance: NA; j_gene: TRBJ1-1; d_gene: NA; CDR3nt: TGTGCCAGCGCCCCAAGCTCGATGAACACTGAAGCTTTCTTT; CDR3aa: CASAPSSMNTEAFF
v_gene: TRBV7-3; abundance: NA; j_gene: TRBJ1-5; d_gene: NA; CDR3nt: TGTGCCAGCAGCCCTCAGGAGGGCAATCAGCCCCAGCATTTT; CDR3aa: CASSPQEGNQPQHF
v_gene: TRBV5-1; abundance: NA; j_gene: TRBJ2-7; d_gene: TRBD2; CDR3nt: TGCGCCAGCAGCTCGACTAGCGGGAGATACGAGCAGTACTTC; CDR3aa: CASSSTSGRYEQYF
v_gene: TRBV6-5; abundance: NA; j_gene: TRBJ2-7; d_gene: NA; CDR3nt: TGTGCCAGCAGTTCCCCCTGGACAGCCTACGAGCAGTACTTC; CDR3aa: CASSSPWTAYEQYF
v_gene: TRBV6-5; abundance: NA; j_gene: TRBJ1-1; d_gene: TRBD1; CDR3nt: TGTGCCAGCAACCAATGGACAGGCCGCACTGAAGCTTTCTTT; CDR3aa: CASNQWTGRTEAFF
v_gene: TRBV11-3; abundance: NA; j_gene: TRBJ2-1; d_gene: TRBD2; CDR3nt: TGTGCCAGCGAGGGAAGCGGGAGCAATGAGCAGTTCTTC; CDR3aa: CASEGSGSNEQFF
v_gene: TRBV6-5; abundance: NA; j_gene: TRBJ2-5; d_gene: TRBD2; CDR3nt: TGTGCCAGCAGTTACTCGAGGCTAGCGGGAGAGACCCAGTACTTC; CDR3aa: CASSYSRLAGETQYF
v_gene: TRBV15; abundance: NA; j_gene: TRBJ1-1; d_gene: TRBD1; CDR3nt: TGTGCCACCAGCAGAGTTACAGGGGGGTTCACTGAAGCTTTCTTT; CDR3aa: CATSRVTGGFTEAFF
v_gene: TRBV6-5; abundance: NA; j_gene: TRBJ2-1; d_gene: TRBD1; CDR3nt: TGTGCCAGCAGTTACGTCGCAGGGGGCTACAATGAGCAGTTCTTC; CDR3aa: CASSYVAGGYNEQFF
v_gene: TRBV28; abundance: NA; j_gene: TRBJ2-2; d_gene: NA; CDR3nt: TGTGCCAGCACCCTCTTGAGCGGGGAGCTGTTTTTT; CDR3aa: CASTLLSGELFF
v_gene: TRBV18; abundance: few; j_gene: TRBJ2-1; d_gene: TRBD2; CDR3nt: TGTGCCAGCTCACCACCGGGTACTAGCGCCAATGAGCAGTTCTTC; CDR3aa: CASSPPGTSANEQFF
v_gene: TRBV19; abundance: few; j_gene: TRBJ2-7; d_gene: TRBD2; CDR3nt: TGTGCCAGTAGTAGACTAGCGGGGAGCTCCTACGAGCAGTACTTC; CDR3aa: CASSRLAGSSYEQYF
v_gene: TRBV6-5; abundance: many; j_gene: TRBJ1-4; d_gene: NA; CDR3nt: TGTGCCAGCAGTTACACGCAGGGTGGGGAAAAACTGTTTTTT; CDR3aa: CASSYTQGGEKLFF
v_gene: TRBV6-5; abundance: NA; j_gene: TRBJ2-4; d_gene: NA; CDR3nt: TGTGCCAGCAGCCCGGGCGGCCGGGCCAAAAACATTCAGTACTTC; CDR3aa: CASSPGGRAKNIQYF
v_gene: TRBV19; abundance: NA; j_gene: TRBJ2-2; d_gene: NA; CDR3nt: TGTGCCAGTAGTATAGTCCAGGCCAGGCCAAGGGAGCTGTTTTTT; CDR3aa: CASSIVQARPRELFF
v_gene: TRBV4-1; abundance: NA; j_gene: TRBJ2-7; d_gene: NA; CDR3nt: TGCGCCAGCAGCCTCGACCCGCAGGGTTCCTACGAGCAGTACTTC; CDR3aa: CASSLDPQGSYEQYF
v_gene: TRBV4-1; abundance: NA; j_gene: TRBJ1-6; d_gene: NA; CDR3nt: TGCGCCAGCAGCGAGGGTTCACCCCTCCACTTT; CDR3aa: CASSEGSPLHF
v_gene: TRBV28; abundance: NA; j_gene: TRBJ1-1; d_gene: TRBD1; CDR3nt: TGTGCCAGCACACTTACAGGGGGCGCGGACACTGAAGCTTTCTTT; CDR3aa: CASTLTGGADTEAFF
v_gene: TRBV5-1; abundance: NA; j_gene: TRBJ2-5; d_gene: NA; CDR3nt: TGCGCCAGCAGCCCCCGTATCGCGGAAGAGACCCAGTACTTC; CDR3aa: CASSPRIAEETQYF
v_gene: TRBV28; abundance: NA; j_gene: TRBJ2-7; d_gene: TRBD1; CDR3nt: TGTGCCAGCAGTCAACCGGGACAGGGGACCCACGAGCAGTACTTC; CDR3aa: CASSQPGQGTHEQYF
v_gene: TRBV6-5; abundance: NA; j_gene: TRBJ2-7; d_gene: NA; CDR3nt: TGTGCCAGCAGTTACACCACCGGGACCACCTACGAGCAGTACTTC; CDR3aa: CASSYTTGTTYEQYF
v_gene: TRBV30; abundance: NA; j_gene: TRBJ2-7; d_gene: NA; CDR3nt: TGTGCCTGGTCAGCAGGCGGGTACTACTACGAGCAGTACTTC; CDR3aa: CAWSAGGYYYEQYF
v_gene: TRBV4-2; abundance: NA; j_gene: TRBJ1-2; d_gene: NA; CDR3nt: TGTGCCAGCAGCCAAGGTATGGGGGGGAGCTACACCTTC; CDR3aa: CASSQGMGGSYTF
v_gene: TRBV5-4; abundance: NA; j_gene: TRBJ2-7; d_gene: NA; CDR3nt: TGTGCCAGCAGCTTGGGACTAGAATCGGGCGAGCAGTACTTC; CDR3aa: CASSLGLESGEQYF
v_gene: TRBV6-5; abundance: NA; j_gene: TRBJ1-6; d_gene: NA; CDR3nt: TGTGCCAGCAGTTACTTAGCTGACTCCTATAATTCACCCCTCCACTTT; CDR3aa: CASSYLADSYNSPLHF
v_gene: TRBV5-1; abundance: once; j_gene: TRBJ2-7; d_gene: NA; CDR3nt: TGCGCCAGCAGCGAGTGGGACAACTCCTACGAGCAGTACTTC; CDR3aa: CASSEWDNSYEQYF
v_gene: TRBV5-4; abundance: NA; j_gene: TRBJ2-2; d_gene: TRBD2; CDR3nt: TGTGCCAGCAGCTTGACGGGAGGGTACACCGGGGAGCTGTTTTTT; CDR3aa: CASSLTGGYTGELFF
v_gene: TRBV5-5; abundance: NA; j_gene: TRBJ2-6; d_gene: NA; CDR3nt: TGTGCCAGCAGCTTTCGGGTGGCGGAAGGCCTGACTTTC; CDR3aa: CASSFRVAEGLTF
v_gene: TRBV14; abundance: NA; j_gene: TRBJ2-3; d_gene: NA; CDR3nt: TGTGCCAGCAGCCAAGATCTATGGGGTAGTCGACGCACAGATACGCAGTATTTT; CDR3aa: CASSQDLWGSRRTDTQYF
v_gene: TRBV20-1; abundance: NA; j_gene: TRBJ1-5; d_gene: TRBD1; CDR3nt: TGCAGTGCTAGTCACAGGGGGAATCAGCCCCAGCATTTT; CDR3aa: CSASHRGNQPQHF
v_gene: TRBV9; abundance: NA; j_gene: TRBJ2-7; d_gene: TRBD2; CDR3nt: TGTGCCAGCAGCGTAGTTGGTAGCGGGGGTGACGAGCAGTACTTC; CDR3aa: CASSVVGSGGDEQYF
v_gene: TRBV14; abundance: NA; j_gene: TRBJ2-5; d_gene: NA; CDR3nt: TGTGCCAGCAGCCCCTTATCCCCCGAGACCCAGTACTTC; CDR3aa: CASSPLSPETQYF
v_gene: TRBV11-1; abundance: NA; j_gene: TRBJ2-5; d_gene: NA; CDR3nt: TGTGCCAGCAGCTTAGGACAGCAAGAGACCCAGTACTTC; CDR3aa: CASSLGQQETQYF
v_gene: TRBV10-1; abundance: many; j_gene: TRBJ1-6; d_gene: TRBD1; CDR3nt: TGCGCCAGCAGTGAAGGGGACAGGGGACGACATTCACCCCTCCACTTT; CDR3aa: CASSEGDRGRHSPLHF
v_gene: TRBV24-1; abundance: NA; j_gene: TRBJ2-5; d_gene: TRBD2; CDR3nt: TGTGCCACCAGTGCGGCTAGCGGGAGTGTGGAGACCCAGTACTTC; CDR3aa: CATSAASGSVETQYF
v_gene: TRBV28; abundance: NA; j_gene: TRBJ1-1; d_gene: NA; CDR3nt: TGTGCCAGCAGTTTATTCTCTTTTGGCGTGAACACTGAAGCTTTCTTT; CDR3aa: CASSLFSFGVNTEAFF
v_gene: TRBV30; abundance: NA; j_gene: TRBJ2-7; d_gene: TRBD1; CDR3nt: TGTGCCTGGAGTTCGGGACAGGGGGCTTACGAGCAGTACTTC; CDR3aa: CAWSSGQGAYEQYF
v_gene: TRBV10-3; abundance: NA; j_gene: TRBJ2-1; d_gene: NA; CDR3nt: TGTGCCATCAGTGAGTCGTATCTTGAGGACAATGAGCAGTTCTTC; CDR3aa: CAISESYLEDNEQFF
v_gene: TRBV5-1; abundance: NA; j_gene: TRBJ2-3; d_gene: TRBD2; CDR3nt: TGCGCCAGCAGCCCGGGAGAGCGGGAGCCAGATACGCAGTATTTT; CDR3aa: CASSPGEREPDTQYF
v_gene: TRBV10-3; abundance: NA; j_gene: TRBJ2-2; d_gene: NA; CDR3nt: TGTGCCATCAGCCGTCCTAACACCGGGGAGCTGTTTTTT; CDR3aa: CAISRPNTGELFF
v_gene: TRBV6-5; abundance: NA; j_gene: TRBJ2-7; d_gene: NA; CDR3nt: TGTGCCAGCACACGGACTTGGAGCTCCTACGAGCAGTACTTC; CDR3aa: CASTRTWSSYEQYF
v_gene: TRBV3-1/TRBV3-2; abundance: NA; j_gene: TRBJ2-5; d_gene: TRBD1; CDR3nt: TGTGCCAGCAGCCAAGCTTTAGGACAGGGAGGCCTCGAGACCCAGTACTTC; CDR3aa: CASSQALGQGGLETQYF
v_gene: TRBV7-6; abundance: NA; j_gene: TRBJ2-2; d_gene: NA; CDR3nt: TGTGCCAGCAGCTCCTCCGTCGGCAGATGGAACACCGGGGAGCTGTTTTTT; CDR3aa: CASSSSVGRWNTGELFF
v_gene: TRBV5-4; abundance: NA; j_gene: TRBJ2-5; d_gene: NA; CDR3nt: TGTGCCAGCAGCTTGGCGGGCGTCCAAGAGACCCAGTACTTC; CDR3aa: CASSLAGVQETQYF
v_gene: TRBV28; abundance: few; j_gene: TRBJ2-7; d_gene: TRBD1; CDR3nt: TGTGCCAGCAGTCCCCCGGGACAGGGGACCTACGAGCAGTACTTC; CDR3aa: CASSPPGQGTYEQYF